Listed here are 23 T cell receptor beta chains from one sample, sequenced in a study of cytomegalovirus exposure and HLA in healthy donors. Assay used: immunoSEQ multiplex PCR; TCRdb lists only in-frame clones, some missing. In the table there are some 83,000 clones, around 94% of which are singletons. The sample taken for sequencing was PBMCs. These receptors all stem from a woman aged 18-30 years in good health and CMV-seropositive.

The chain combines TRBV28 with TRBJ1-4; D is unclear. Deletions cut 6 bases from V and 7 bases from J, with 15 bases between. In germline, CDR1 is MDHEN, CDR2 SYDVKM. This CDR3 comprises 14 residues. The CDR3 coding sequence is TGTGCCAGCAGCCGCGGGGTCAGTGGTGAAAAACTGTTTTTT. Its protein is CASSRGVSGEKLFF.

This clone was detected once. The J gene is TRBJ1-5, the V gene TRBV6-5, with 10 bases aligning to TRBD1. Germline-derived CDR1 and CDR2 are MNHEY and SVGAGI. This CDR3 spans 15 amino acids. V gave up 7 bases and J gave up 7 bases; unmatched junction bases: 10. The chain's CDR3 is CASTPDRGGGQPQHF. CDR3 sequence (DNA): TGTGCCAGCACACCGGACAGGGGGGGCGGGCAGCCCCAGCATTTT.

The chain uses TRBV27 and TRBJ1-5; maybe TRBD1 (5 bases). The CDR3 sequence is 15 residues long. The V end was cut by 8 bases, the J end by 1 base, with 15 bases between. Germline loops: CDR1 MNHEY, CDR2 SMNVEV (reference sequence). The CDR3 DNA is TGTGCCAGCCGTCCCTCGACAGCCAGCAATCAGCCCCAGCATTTT. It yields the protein CASRPSTASNQPQHF.

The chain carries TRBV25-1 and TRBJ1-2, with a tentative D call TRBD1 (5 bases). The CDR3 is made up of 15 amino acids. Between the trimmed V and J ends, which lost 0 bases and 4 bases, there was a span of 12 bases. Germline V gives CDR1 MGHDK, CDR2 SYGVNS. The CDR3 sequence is CASSEYSGRGYGYTF. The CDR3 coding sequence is TGTGCCAGCAGTGAATATTCAGGGCGCGGCTATGGCTACACCTTC.

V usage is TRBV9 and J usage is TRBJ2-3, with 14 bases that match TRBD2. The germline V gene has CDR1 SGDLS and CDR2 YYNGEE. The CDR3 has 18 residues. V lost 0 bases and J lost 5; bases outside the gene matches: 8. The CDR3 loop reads CASSVDLTTSGREDTQYF. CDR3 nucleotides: TGTGCCAGCAGCGTAGATTTAACGACTAGCGGGAGGGAAGATACGCAGTATTTT.

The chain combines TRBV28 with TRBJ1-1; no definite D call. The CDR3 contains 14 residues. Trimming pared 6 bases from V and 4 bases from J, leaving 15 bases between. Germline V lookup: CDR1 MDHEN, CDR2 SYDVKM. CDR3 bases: TGTGCCAGCAGCCTCCCTCGAGTAGTCACTGAAGCTTTCTTT. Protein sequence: CASSLPRVVTEAFF.

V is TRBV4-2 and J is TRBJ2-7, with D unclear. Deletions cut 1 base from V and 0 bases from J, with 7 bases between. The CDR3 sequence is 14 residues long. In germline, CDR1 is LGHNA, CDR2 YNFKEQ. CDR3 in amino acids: CASSQGLVSYEQYF. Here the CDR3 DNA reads TGTGCCAGCAGCCAAGGGCTCGTCTCCTACGAGCAGTACTTC.

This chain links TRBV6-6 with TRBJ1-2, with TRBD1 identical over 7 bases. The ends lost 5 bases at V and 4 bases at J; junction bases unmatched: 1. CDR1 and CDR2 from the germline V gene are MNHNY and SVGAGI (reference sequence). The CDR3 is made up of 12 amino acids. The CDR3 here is CASSGDSYGYTF. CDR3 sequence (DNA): TGTGCCAGCAGTGGGGACAGCTATGGCTACACCTTC.

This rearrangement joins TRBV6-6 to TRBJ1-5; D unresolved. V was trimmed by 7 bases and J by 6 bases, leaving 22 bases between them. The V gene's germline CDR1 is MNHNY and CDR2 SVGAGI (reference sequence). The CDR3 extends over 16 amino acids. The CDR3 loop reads CASIYQLGEGVQPQHF. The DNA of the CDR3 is TGTGCCAGCATCTATCAGCTCGGGGAGGGAGTTCAGCCCCAGCATTTT.

Here the CDR3 DNA reads TGTGCCAGCAGGACTTCGTACGAGCAGTACTTC. Translating gives CASRTSYEQYF. The chain joins TRBV28 to TRBJ2-7; D gene unclear. Between the trimmed V and J ends, which lost 6 bases and 4 bases, there was a span of 7 bases. The CDR3 spans 11 residues. The V gene's germline CDR1 is MDHEN and CDR2 SYDVKM.

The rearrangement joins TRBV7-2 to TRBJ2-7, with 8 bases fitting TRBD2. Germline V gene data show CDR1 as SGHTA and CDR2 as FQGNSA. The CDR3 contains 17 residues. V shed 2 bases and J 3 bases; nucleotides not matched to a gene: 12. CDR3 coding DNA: TGTGCCAGCAGCTTAAGCCCTCCGGGACTAGGGATCTACGAGCAGTACTTC. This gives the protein CASSLSPPGLGIYEQYF.

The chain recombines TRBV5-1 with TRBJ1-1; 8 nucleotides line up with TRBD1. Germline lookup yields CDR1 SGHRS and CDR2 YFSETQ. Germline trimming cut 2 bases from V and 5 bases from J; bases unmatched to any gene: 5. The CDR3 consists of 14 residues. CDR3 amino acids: CASSFGTGGTEAFF. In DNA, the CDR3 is TGCGCCAGCAGCTTTGGGACAGGAGGAACTGAAGCTTTCTTT.

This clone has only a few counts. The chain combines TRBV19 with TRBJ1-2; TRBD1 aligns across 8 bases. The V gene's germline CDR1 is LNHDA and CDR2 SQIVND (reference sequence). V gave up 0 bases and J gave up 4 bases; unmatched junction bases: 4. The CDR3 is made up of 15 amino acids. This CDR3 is CASSIDQGATYGYTF. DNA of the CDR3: TGTGCCAGTAGTATAGATCAGGGGGCCACCTATGGCTACACCTTC. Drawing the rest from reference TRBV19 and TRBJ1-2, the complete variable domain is DGGITQSPKYLFRKEGQNVTLSCEQNLNHDAMYWYRQDPGQGLRLIYYSQIVNDFQKGDIAEGYSVSREKKESFPLTVTSAQKNPTAFYLCASSIDQGATYGYTFGSGTRLTVV.

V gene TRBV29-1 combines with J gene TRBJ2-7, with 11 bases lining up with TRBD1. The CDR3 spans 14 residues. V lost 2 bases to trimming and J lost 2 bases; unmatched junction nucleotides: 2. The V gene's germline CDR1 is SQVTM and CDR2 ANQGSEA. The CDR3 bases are TGCAGCGTTGAATTGGGACAGGGGGCCTACGAGCAGTACTTC. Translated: CSVELGQGAYEQYF.

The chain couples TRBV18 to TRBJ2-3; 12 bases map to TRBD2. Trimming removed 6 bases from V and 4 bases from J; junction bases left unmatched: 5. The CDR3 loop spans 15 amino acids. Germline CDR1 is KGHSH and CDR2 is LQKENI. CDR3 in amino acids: CASSPTSGRSDTQYF. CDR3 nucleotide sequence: TGTGCCAGCTCGCCGACTAGCGGGAGATCAGATACGCAGTATTTT.

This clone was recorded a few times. In DNA form, the CDR3 reads TGTGCCAGTAGTACACCGGGGACAGTATCTGAAAAACTGTTTTTT. Its translation: CASSTPGTVSEKLFF. The gene calls are TRBV19 and TRBJ1-4; 7 positions agree with TRBD1. V dropped 4 bases and J dropped 7; count of bases not matched to a gene: 9. CDR3 length: 15 amino acids. CDR1 LNHDA and CDR2 SQIVND come from the germline V gene (reference sequence).

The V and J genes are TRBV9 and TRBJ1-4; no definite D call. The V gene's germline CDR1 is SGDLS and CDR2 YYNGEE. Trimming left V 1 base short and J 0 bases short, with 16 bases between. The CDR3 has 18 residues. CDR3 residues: CASSVRSGDIATNEKLFF. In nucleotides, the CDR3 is TGTGCCAGCAGCGTAAGGTCCGGCGACATTGCAACTAATGAAAAACTGTTTTTT. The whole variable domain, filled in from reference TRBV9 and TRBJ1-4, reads DSGVTQTPKHLITATGQRVTLRCSPRSGDLSVYWYQQSLDQGLQFLIQYYNGEERAKGNILERFSAQQFPDLHSELNLSSLELGDSALYFCASSVRSGDIATNEKLFFGSGTQLSVL.

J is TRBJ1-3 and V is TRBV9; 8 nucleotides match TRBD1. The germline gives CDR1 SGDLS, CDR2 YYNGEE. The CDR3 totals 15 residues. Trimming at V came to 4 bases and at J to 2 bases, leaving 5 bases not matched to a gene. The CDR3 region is CASSNRQGTGNTIYF. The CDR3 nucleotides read TGTGCCAGCAGCAACCGACAGGGGACTGGAAACACCATATATTTT.

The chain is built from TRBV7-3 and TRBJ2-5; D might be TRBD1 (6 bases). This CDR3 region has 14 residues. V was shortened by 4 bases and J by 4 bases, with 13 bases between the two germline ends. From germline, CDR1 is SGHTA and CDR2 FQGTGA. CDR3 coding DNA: TGTGCCAGCAGCTCCACAGGGCAGGGAGAGACCCAGTACTTC. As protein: CASSSTGQGETQYF.

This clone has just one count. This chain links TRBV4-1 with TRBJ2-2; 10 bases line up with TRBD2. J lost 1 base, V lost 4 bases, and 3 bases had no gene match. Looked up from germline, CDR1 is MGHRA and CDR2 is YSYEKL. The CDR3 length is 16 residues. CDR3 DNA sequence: TGCGCCAGCAGCCTCACTAGCGGGGTGAACACCGGGGAGCTGTTTTTT. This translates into CASSLTSGVNTGELFF.

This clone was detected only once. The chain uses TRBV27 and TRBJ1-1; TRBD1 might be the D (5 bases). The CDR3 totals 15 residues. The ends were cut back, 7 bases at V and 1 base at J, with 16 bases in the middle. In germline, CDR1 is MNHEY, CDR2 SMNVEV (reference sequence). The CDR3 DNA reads TGTGCCAGCAAAACGGACACAAGGCAGAACACTGAAGCTTTCTTT. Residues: CASKTDTRQNTEAFF.

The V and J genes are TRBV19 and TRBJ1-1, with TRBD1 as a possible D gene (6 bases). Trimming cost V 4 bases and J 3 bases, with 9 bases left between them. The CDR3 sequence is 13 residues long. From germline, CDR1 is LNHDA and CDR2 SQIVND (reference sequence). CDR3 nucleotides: TGTGCCAGTAGTACAACAGGGCACACTGAAGCTTTCTTT. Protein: CASSTTGHTEAFF. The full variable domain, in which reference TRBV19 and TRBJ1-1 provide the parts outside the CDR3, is DGGITQSPKYLFRKEGQNVTLSCEQNLNHDAMYWYRQDPGQGLRLIYYSQIVNDFQKGDIAEGYSVSREKKESFPLTVTSAQKNPTAFYLCASSTTGHTEAFFGQGTRLTVV.

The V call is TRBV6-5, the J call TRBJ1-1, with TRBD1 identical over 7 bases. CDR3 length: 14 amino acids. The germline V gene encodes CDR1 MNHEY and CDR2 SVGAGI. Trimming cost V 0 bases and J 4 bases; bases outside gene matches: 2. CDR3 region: CASSYSKGATEAFF. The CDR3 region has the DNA TGTGCCAGCAGTTACTCAAAGGGGGCCACTGAAGCTTTCTTT.